A selection of T cell receptor beta chains follows, all from one sample in a study of blood T cell repertoires in COVID-19. Sequencing used immunoSEQ multiplex PCR; TCRdb keeps in-frame clones, though not all of them. This table holds more than 13,000 clones, 90% found once. The specimen was peripheral blood. All receptors derive from a human donor in a cohort sampled during active COVID-19. Each CDR3 is given with its conserved first and last residue. A clone size is listed for some rows: how often the clone was seen (once, few, many), or a class if it is expanded.

J gene,clone size,CDR3 length,V gene,CDR3 protein
TRBJ1-4,NA,14,TRBV18,CASSPSATNEKLFF
TRBJ2-1,NA,15,TRBV7-2,CASSPEGQGYNEQFF
TRBJ2-1,NA,14,TRBV29-1,CSVEPGLAGGEQFF
TRBJ2-2,NA,13,TRBV12-3/TRBV12-4,CASRFGEPGELFF
TRBJ2-7,NA,14,TRBV2,CASSPTTSGNEQYF
TRBJ2-3,NA,15,TRBV5-6,CASSTGLAGGPSQYF
TRBJ2-7,NA,13,TRBV6-6,CASSSPTGYEQYF
TRBJ2-5,NA,15,TRBV20-1,CSASSGTGVGETQYF
TRBJ2-7,NA,16,TRBV7-9,CASSPQGTASSYEQYF
TRBJ2-1,NA,16,TRBV5-1,CASREVSGSVYNEQFF
TRBJ1-5,NA,13,TRBV19,CASTGGRWQPQHF
TRBJ2-7,NA,15,TRBV29-1,CSVETGRTGGYEQYF
TRBJ2-1,NA,15,TRBV14,CASRQISKGDNEQFF
TRBJ1-6,NA,15,TRBV5-1,CASTPGGEFNSPLHF
TRBJ2-3,NA,16,TRBV18,CASSLGSGVIMDTQYF
TRBJ2-2,NA,15,TRBV2,CASRLDRGNTGELFF
TRBJ2-7,once,15,TRBV5-1,CASSLTGGYTYEQYF
TRBJ1-2,NA,13,TRBV6-5,CASRATGAGGYTF
TRBJ2-7,NA,13,TRBV7-8,CASSLAGAYEQYF
TRBJ2-7,NA,16,TRBV6-1,CASSEGGGGVTYEQYF
TRBJ1-2,once,15,TRBV19,CASSIYTPANYGYTF
TRBJ2-1,NA,12,TRBV5-5,CASSLYGDEQFF
TRBJ2-7,NA,13,TRBV7-2,CASSLSLSYEQYF
TRBJ1-2,NA,15,TRBV19,CASSIAGTGAGGYTF
TRBJ2-2,once,15,TRBV15,CATSRGRAGGGELFF
TRBJ1-2,NA,14,TRBV19,CASSTGTGSEGYTF
TRBJ2-2,once,15,TRBV3-1/TRBV3-2,CASSQGGIFTGELFF
TRBJ1-3,NA,16,TRBV18,CASSPTGQPSGNTIYF
TRBJ2-3,NA,17,TRBV6-2/TRBV6-3,CASSPTLAGGPGDTQYF
TRBJ1-3,NA,15,TRBV5-6,CASSLVGGLGNTIYF
TRBJ2-5,NA,15,TRBV28,CASSFFQGNWETQYF
TRBJ2-3,NA,12,TRBV10-3,CAISESTRTQYF
TRBJ1-6,once,14,TRBV3-1/TRBV3-2,CATRRQGLNSPLHF
TRBJ2-7,once,12,TRBV2,CASNLRGLEQYF
TRBJ1-2,NA,14,TRBV7-9,CASSSLGGVYGYTF
TRBJ1-2,NA,13,TRBV6-5,CASSDTGGGGYTF
TRBJ2-2,NA,15,TRBV28,CASSWVGERDGELFF
TRBJ2-7,NA,17,TRBV6-2/TRBV6-3,CASSYSGWASGNYEQYF
TRBJ2-6,NA,17,TRBV4-1,CASSQDTASSGANVLTF
TRBJ2-1,NA,16,TRBV7-2,CASSLRAIDYYNEQFF
TRBJ2-1,NA,15,TRBV4-1,CASRSRGGSYNEQFF
TRBJ1-5,NA,14,TRBV10-2,CASTEGGVRQPQHF